This T cell receptor beta chain was documented in a study of T cell clonality in common variable immunodeficiency. TCRdb's copy holds only in-frame clones and misses some; the assay was immunoSEQ multiplex PCR. Singletons are absent from the sample, which has 50,000 to 60,000 clones. This clone was detected many times. The read ends 3 residues early relative to the CDR3; the germline J gene fills the gap. The V end lost 1 base, the J end lost 4 bases, and 16 bases lay between the germline ends. The germline gives CDR1 LGHDT, CDR2 YNNKEL (reference sequence). There are 17 residues in the CDR3. Sequenced sample: peripheral blood mononuclear cells. The receptor was isolated from a person aged 18-70 years in good health. The chain is built from TRBV3-1 (or the pseudogene TRBV3-2) and TRBJ2-2; perhaps TRBD2 as D (5 bases). Partial CDR3 DNA: TGTGCCAGCAGCCAAGTAGGACGGGGTTCCAGCACCGGGGAG. Translating gives CASSQVGRGSSTGE. The full CDR3 protein is CASSQVGRGSSTGELFF.